These 26 T cell receptor beta chains came from one sample sequenced in a study of T cell responses to AZD1222 COVID-19 vaccine. Measured with immunoSEQ multiplex PCR; TCRdb has only the in-frame clones, and not every one. This sample has around 91,000 clones, with 70% to 90% found just once. Sequences were derived from peripheral blood, sampled on day 0 of AZD1222 vaccination. The receptors derive from an adult in good health.

In this sample, this clone turned up a few times. The V gene is TRBV7-2, the J gene TRBJ2-3; D unclear. CDR1 is SGHTA and CDR2 is FQGNSA in the germline V gene. Trimming removed 1 base at V and 3 bases at J, with 14 bases between. The CDR3 loop spans 16 amino acids. The CDR3 DNA is TGTGCCAGCAGCTTAGGGAATTCCGGAATGACAGATACGCAGTATTTT. Its translation is CASSLGNSGMTDTQYF.

This clone was detected only once. The chain is built from TRBV4-3 and TRBJ1-3; possibly TRBD1 for D (5 bases). This CDR3 comprises 14 residues. CDR1 is LGHNA, CDR2 YSLEER, per germline. Deletions cut 1 base from V and 7 bases from J, with 11 bases between. As DNA, the CDR3 is TGCGCCAGCAGCCAAGCCGCCGGGGCCAACACCATATATTTT. Encoded protein: CASSQAAGANTIYF.

V gene TRBV19 combines with J gene TRBJ2-6; 11 bases agree with TRBD2. J lost 3 bases, V lost 1 base, and 5 bases had no gene match. The CDR3 sequence is 18 residues long. Germline V gene sequence: CDR1 LNHDA, CDR2 SQIVND (reference sequence). CDR3 sequence reads: CASSIGAGLAVGANVLTF. CDR3 sequence (DNA): TGTGCCAGTAGTATAGGCGCGGGACTAGCGGTTGGGGCCAACGTCCTGACTTTC.

V is TRBV7-8 and J is TRBJ1-3; a weak D match, TRBD1 (5 bases). Trimming removed 5 bases at V and 0 bases at J, with 14 bases between. CDR1 and CDR2 (germline): SGHVS, FQNEAQ. The CDR3 sequence is 16 residues long. The CDR3 nucleotides are TGTGCCAGCAGCGGACGACAGTTACCCTCTGGAAACACCATATATTTT. It encodes CASSGRQLPSGNTIYF.

This chain connects TRBV5-6 to TRBJ2-7; no reliable D call. V dropped 2 bases and J dropped 6 bases, with 12 bases sitting between them. CDR1 is SGHDT and CDR2 is YYEEEE in the germline V gene. The CDR3 runs 13 residues. CDR3 coding DNA: TGTGCCAGCAGCTTTTCCCCCAGATCCGAGCAGTACTTC. Translating it yields CASSFSPRSEQYF.

The chain employs TRBV7-3 and TRBJ1-2, with D uncertain. CDR3 length equals 14 residues. V was clipped by 4 bases and J by 2 bases, with 11 bases between them. Germline CDR1 SGHTA, CDR2 FQGTGA. CDR3 in amino acids: CASSSGSLNYGYTF. CDR3 bases: TGTGCCAGCAGCTCCGGGAGCCTAAACTATGGCTACACCTTC.

The CDR3 region is CASSPINSPLHF. In DNA form, the CDR3 reads TGTGCCAGCAGTCCCATCAATTCACCCCTCCACTTT. The V and J genes are TRBV27 and TRBJ1-6, with D unresolved. This CDR3 comprises 12 residues. The ends were cut back, 5 bases at V and 7 bases at J, with 6 bases in the middle. From germline, CDR1 is MNHEY and CDR2 SMNVEV (reference sequence).

V usage is TRBV7-9 and J usage is TRBJ1-2; D is perhaps TRBD1 (6 bases). With 5 bases removed from V and 8 bases from J, the gap between germline ends came to 15 bases. CDR1 SEHNR and CDR2 FQNEAQ come from the germline V gene (reference sequence). The CDR3 is made up of 13 amino acids. CDR3 bases: TGTGCCAGCAGCCCCGGTGGCAGGGGAGGCTACACCTTC. Translated: CASSPGGRGGYTF.

This clone was counted a single time. The rearrangement joins TRBV12-3 or TRBV12-4 to TRBJ2-3; D is uncertain. V was shortened by 1 base and J by 4 bases, with 3 bases between the two germline ends. This CDR3 is 12 amino acids long. The CDR3, as DNA: TGTGCCAGCAGTTTAGGGTCAGATACGCAGTATTTT. Translating gives CASSLGSDTQYF.

V gene TRBV9 combines with J gene TRBJ2-1; D call uncertain. Germline loops: CDR1 SGDLS, CDR2 YYNGEE. CDR3 length equals 13 residues. Between the trimmed V and J ends, which lost 3 bases and 7 bases, there was a span of 11 bases. The DNA of the CDR3 is TGTGCCAGCAGCGCACTGGTGGCAAATGAGCAGTTCTTC. This encodes CASSALVANEQFF.

This chain uses TRBV4-2 with TRBJ2-1; D not resolved. Per germline, CDR1 LGHNA and CDR2 YNFKEQ. CDR3 length: 12 amino acids. V was shortened by 3 bases and J by 2 bases, with 2 bases between the two germline ends. Written as DNA, the CDR3 is TGTGCCAGCAGCCATCCCTACAATGAGCAGTTCTTC. This sequence encodes CASSHPYNEQFF.

The gene calls are TRBV5-1 and TRBJ1-5; 9 bases match TRBD1. The CDR3 contains 15 residues. V lost 4 bases, J lost 6 bases, and 8 bases stayed unmatched. The V gene's germline CDR1 is SGHRS and CDR2 YFSETQ. Here the CDR3 DNA reads TGCGCCAGCAGCACGGGACAGGGAGAGAGTCAGCCCCAGCATTTT. It specifies CASSTGQGESQPQHF.

The genes are TRBV7-9 and TRBJ2-7; 7 bases align to TRBD1. Germline assignment: CDR1 SEHNR and CDR2 FQNEAQ (reference sequence). The CDR3 runs to 13 residues. The V and J ends lost 5 bases and 5 bases, in that order; junction bases with no gene match: 6. The CDR3 reads CASSDRDPDEQYF. Here the CDR3 DNA reads TGTGCCAGCAGCGACAGGGATCCCGACGAGCAGTACTTC.

The chain combines TRBV11-2 with TRBJ1-6; 7 nucleotides align to TRBD1. Looked up from germline, CDR1 is SGHAT and CDR2 is FQNNGV. Germline trimming cut 6 bases from V and 0 bases from J; bases unmatched to any gene: 8. This CDR3 spans 17 amino acids. In DNA, the CDR3 is TGTGCCAGCAGTCACGGGACAGCGAGCTCCTATAATTCACCCCTCCACTTT. Amino acid sequence: CASSHGTASSYNSPLHF. The full variable domain, with the rest looked up from reference TRBV11-2 and TRBJ1-6, is EAGVAQSPRYKIIEKRQSVAFWCNPISGHATLYWYQQILGQGPKLLIQFQNNGVVDDSQLPKDRFSAERLKGVDSTLKIQPAKLEDSAVYLCASSHGTASSYNSPLHFGNGTRLTVT.

The gene calls are TRBV4-1 and TRBJ2-7; D not resolved. The ends were cut back, 4 bases at V and 2 bases at J, with 15 bases in the middle. Germline assignment: CDR1 MGHRA and CDR2 YSYEKL. The CDR3 is 15 amino acids. This CDR3 reads CASSPAISGPYEQYF. The CDR3 DNA follows: TGCGCCAGCAGCCCGGCCATCTCCGGTCCCTACGAGCAGTACTTC.

The chain recombines TRBV18 with TRBJ1-2, with 10 nucleotides matching TRBD1. After removal of 4 bases from V and 8 bases from J, the junction contained 10 bases not matched to a gene. Germline CDR1 and CDR2: KGHSH and LQKENI. This CDR3 comprises 15 residues. In nucleotides, the CDR3 is TGTGCCAGCTCACTCGGAGACAGGGGGCGTTTAGGCTACACCTTC. Protein product: CASSLGDRGRLGYTF.

The chain is built from TRBV4-2 and TRBJ1-3; D gene unclear. Germline V gene data show CDR1 as LGHNA and CDR2 as YNFKEQ. This CDR3 region has 16 residues. V was cut by 1 base and J by 0 bases, with 10 bases left in between. The CDR3 region is CASSQAGIRSGNTIYF. The CDR3 bases are TGTGCCAGCAGCCAAGCCGGGATTCGCTCTGGAAACACCATATATTTT.

In DNA form, the CDR3 reads TGTGCCAGCAGTTCCCCCAGGCGGGGATACACCTTC. Protein product: CASSSPRRGYTF. The chain recombines TRBV6-2 or TRBV6-3 with TRBJ1-2; D gene ambiguous. CDR1 and CDR2 from the germline V gene are MNHEY and SVGEGT. This CDR3 region has 12 residues. Trimming pared 4 bases from V and 11 bases from J, leaving 14 bases between.

This chain connects TRBV14 to TRBJ2-2; TRBD2 aligns across 9 bases. The CDR3 is 17 residues long. Germline CDR1 is SGHDN and CDR2 is FVKESK. The J segment lost 5 bases and the V segment lost 1 base, leaving 8 bases of the junction unmatched. The CDR3 coding sequence is TGTGCCAGCAGCCAAGCCGGGACTAGCTTATTAACCGGGGAGCTGTTTTTT. This gives the protein CASSQAGTSLLTGELFF. The entire variable domain, with the rest obtained from reference TRBV14 and TRBJ2-2, is as follows: EAGVTQFPSHSVIEKGQTVTLRCDPISGHDNLYWYRRVMGKEIKFLLHFVKESKQDESGMPNNRFLAERTGGTYSTLKVQPAELEDSGVYFCASSQAGTSLLTGELFFGEGSRLTVL.

The chain couples TRBV7-8 to TRBJ2-5; tentatively, D is TRBD1 or TRBD2 (5 bases each). Trimming took 5 bases from V and 5 from J, leaving 21 bases between them. The CDR3 is 16 amino acids. The germline CDR1 and CDR2 sequences are SGHVS and FQNEAQ. CDR3 protein: CASSNRPGPTGETQYF. The CDR3 DNA reads as TGTGCCAGCAGCAACCGGCCGGGACCGACGGGGGAGACCCAGTACTTC.

J is TRBJ2-2 and V is TRBV6-6; D gene unclear. With 5 bases removed from V and 2 bases from J, the gap between germline ends came to 9 bases. Germline CDR1 is MNHNY and CDR2 is SVGAGI (reference sequence). The CDR3 consists of 14 residues. In DNA, the CDR3 is TGTGCCAGCAGTCCCGGGCCTAACACCGGGGAGCTGTTTTTT. Translated: CASSPGPNTGELFF.

The chain employs TRBV7-2 and TRBJ1-5; tentative D call: TRBD1 (5 bases). Germline values: CDR1 SGHTA, CDR2 FQGNSA. The CDR3 extends over 15 amino acids. Trimming removed 3 bases at V and 3 bases at J, with 12 bases between. The CDR3 DNA follows: TGTGCCAGCAGCTTCGGGGGGACGACCAATCAGCCCCAGCATTTT. Residues: CASSFGGTTNQPQHF.

The chain links TRBV2 to TRBJ2-7, with D maybe TRBD2 (7 bases). With 6 bases removed from V and 6 bases from J, the gap between germline ends came to 18 bases. CDR1 and CDR2 (germline): SNHLY, FYNNEI. The CDR3 covers 14 residues. CDR3 loop: CASRAGAQGGEQYF. CDR3 DNA sequence: TGTGCCAGCAGGGCGGGGGCACAGGGAGGCGAGCAGTACTTC.

This clone was observed a single time. This sequence joins TRBV11-1 and TRBJ2-5; 10 positions match TRBD2. This CDR3 is built from 16 residues. J was trimmed by 2 bases and V by 1 base; bases with no gene match: 4. The germline gives CDR1 SGHAT, CDR2 FQDESV (reference sequence). The CDR3 region has the DNA TGTGCCAGCAGCTTAGGAACTAGCGGGGCTCAAGAGACCCAGTACTTC. Amino acids: CASSLGTSGAQETQYF.

Here the CDR3 DNA reads TGTGCCAGCAGCTTCGCGGGGATCCGACAGCCCCAGCATTTT. As protein: CASSFAGIRQPQHF. This sequence joins TRBV5-8 and TRBJ1-5; the D is unclear. V lost 2 bases and J lost 7, with 13 bases in between. The CDR3 runs to 14 residues. Germline V CDR1 and CDR2: SGHTS, YDEGEE.

The V gene is TRBV20-1, the J gene TRBJ1-1, with a tentative D call TRBD1 (5 bases). Germline CDR1 and CDR2: DFQATT and SNEGSKA (reference sequence). This CDR3 region has 11 residues. Trimming took off 8 bases at V and 6 bases at J, with 13 bases between the two ends. CDR3 region: CSQSVGAEAFF. The CDR3 DNA reads as TGCAGTCAATCGGTGGGGGCTGAAGCTTTCTTT.